This TCR beta chain was obtained from a study of blood T cell repertoires in COVID-19. Across the whole study: The United States, Italy and Spain were the sources of the acute and convalescent COVID-19 samples. T cells, B-cell-depleted T cells, or PBMCs provided the cDNA or gDNA that served as material.

The CDR3 spans 18 residues. V was trimmed by 4 bases and J by 3 bases, leaving 25 bases between them. The V gene's germline CDR1 is SGHRS and CDR2 YFSETQ. Study processing details: Estimation of nucleated cell counts was performed using reference gene primer amplification. This table comes from immunoSEQ multiplex PCR, and its TCRdb copy is limited to in-frame clones, with some not included. The DNA was the basis for D and trimming; V, J and clone size are from that table. The sample records roughly 100,000 clones, around 90% being singletons. The sequencing input was peripheral blood. The chain recombines TRBV5-1 with TRBJ2-5; maybe TRBD2 (7 bases). The clonotype was recovered from a man aged 50 to 60 with active COVID-19. The CDR3, as DNA: TGCGCCAGCAGCCTAACTACCGAGTGGGGAGGGGGTGAAGAGACCCAGTACTTC. Translation: CASSLTTEWGGGEETQYF.